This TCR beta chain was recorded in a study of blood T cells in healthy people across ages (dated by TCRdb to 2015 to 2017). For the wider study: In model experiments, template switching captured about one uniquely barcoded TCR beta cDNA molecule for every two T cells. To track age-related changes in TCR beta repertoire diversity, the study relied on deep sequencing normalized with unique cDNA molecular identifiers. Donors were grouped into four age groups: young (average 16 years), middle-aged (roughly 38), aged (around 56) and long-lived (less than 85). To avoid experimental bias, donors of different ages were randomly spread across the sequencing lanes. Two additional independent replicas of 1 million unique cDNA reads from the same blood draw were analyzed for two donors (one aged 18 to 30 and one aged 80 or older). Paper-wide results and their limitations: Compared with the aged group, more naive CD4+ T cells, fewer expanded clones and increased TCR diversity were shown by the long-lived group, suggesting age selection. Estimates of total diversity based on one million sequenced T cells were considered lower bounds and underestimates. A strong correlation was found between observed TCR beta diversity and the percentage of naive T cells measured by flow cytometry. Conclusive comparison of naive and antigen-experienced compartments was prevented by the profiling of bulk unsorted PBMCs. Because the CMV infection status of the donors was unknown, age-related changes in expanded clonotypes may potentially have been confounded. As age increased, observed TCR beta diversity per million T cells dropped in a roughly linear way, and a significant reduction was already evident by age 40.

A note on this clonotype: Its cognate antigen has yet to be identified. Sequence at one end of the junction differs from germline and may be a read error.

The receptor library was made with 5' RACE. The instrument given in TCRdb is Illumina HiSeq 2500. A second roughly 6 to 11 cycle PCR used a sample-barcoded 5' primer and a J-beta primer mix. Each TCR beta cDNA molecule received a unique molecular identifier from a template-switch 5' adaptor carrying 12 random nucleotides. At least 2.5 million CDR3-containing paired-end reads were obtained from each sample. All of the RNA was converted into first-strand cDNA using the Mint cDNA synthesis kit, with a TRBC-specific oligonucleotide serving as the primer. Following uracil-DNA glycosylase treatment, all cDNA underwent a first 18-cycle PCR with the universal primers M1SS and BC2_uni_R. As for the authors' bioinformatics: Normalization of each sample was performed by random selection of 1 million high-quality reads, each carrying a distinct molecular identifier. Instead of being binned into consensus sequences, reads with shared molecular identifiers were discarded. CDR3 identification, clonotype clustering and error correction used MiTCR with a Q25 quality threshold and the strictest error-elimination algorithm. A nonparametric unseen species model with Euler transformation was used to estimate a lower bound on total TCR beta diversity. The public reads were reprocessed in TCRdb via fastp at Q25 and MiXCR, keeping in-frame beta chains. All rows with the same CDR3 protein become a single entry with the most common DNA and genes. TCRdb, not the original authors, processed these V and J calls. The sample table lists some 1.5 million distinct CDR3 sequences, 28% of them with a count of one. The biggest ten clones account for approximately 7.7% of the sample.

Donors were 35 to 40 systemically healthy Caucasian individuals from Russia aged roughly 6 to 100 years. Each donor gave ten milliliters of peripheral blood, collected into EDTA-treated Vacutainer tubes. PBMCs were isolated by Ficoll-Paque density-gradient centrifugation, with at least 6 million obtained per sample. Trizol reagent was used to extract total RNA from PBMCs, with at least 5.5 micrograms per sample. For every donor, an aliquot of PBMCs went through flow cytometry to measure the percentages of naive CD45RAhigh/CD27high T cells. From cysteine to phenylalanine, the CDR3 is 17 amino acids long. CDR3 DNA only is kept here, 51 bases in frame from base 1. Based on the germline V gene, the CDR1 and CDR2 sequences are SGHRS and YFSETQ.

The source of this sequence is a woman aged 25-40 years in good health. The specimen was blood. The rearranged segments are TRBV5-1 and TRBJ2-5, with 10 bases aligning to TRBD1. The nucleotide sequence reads TGCGCCAGCAGCCGTCCCCGGGACAGGGGAAACCAAGAGACCCGGTACTTC. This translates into CASSRPRDRGNQETRYF.